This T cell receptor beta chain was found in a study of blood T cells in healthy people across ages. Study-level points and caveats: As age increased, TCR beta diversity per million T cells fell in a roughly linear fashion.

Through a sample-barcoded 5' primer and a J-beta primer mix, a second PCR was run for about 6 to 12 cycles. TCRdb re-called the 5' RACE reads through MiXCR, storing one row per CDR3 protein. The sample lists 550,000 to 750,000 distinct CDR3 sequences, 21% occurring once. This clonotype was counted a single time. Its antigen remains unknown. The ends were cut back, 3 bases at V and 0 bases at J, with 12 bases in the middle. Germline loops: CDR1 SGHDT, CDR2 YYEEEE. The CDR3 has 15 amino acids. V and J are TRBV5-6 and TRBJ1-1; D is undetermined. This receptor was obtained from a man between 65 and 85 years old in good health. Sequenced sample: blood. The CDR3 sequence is CASSSREALNTEAFF. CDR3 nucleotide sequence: TGTGCCAGCAGCTCCCGGGAGGCCCTGAACACTGAAGCTTTCTTT.